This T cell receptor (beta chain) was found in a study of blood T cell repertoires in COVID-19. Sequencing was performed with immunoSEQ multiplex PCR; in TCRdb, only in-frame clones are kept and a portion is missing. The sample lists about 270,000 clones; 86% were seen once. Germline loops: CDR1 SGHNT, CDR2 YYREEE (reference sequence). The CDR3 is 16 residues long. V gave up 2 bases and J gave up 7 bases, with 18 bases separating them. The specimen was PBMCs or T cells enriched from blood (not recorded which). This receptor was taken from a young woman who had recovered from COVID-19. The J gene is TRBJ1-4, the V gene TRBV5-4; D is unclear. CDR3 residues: CASSFKRPKGGEKLFF. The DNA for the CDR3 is TGTGCCAGCAGCTTCAAACGGCCAAAAGGAGGTGAAAAACTGTTTTTT.